This is a list of T cell receptor beta chains from one sample in a study of blood T cell repertoires in COVID-19. Clones were read by immunoSEQ multiplex PCR, and TCRdb kept only the in-frame ones, dropping some. The sample carries 75,000 to 95,000 clones, 70% to 90% recorded once. Sequenced input: peripheral blood. The receptors shown here come from a woman aged 80 or over with acute or convalescent COVID-19. Both conserved end residues are part of each CDR3. The D gene is left open where the match is weak. Not all rows give a size; the values are once, few, many and, for expanded clones, a class.

D gene: .
J gene: TRBJ1-3
CDR3 length: 16
clone size: .
V gene: TRBV7-9
CDR3 DNA: TGTGCCAGCAGCCTAGGTGGGGGGAGCTCTGGAAACACCATATATTTT
CDR3 protein: CASSLGGGSSGNTIYF

D gene: TRBD1
J gene: TRBJ2-6
CDR3 length: 18
clone size: .
V gene: TRBV12-5
CDR3 DNA: TGTGCTAGTGGATTCTCGACAGGGGGTTTCTCCGGGGCCAACGTCCTGACTTTC
CDR3 protein: CASGFSTGGFSGANVLTF

D gene: TRBD1
J gene: TRBJ1-5
CDR3 length: 12
clone size: .
V gene: TRBV20-1
CDR3 DNA: TGCAGTGCTAGTATAACAGGGGCAGCCCAGCATTTT
CDR3 protein: CSASITGAAQHF

D gene: .
J gene: TRBJ1-3
CDR3 length: 15
clone size: .
V gene: TRBV5-1
CDR3 DNA: TGCGCCAGCAGCGTGGGGCTACAGGTGGTGGACACCATATATTTT
CDR3 protein: CASSVGLQVVDTIYF

D gene: TRBD2
J gene: TRBJ2-7
CDR3 length: 14
clone size: .
V gene: TRBV27
CDR3 DNA: TGTGCCAGCAGTTTAGGGCTAGCGGGTTACGAGCAGTACTTC
CDR3 protein: CASSLGLAGYEQYF

D gene: TRBD1
J gene: TRBJ1-6
CDR3 length: 15
clone size: .
V gene: TRBV6-6
CDR3 DNA: TGTGCCAGCACCTCGACAGGGATATATAATTCACCCCTCCACTTT
CDR3 protein: CASTSTGIYNSPLHF

D gene: .
J gene: TRBJ1-1
CDR3 length: 15
clone size: .
V gene: TRBV14
CDR3 DNA: TGTGCCAGCAGCCGCCTGACAGGAAGGGTGACTGAAGCTTTCTTT
CDR3 protein: CASSRLTGRVTEAFF

D gene: TRBD1
J gene: TRBJ1-4
CDR3 length: 15
clone size: .
V gene: TRBV2
CDR3 DNA: TGTGCCAGCAGAGAACCGGGACAGGGTTTTGAAAAACTGTTTTTT
CDR3 protein: CASREPGQGFEKLFF

D gene: TRBD1
J gene: TRBJ2-2
CDR3 length: 15
clone size: once
V gene: TRBV18
CDR3 DNA: TGTGCCAGCTCATCAGGACAGGGAATACACGGGGAGCTGTTTTTT
CDR3 protein: CASSSGQGIHGELFF

D gene: TRBD1
J gene: TRBJ1-2
CDR3 length: 14
clone size: .
V gene: TRBV4-3
CDR3 DNA: TGCGCCAGCAGCCAAGATTTGCCAGGGGGGAGCTACACCTTC
CDR3 protein: CASSQDLPGGSYTF

D gene: TRBD1
J gene: TRBJ1-1
CDR3 length: 14
clone size: .
V gene: TRBV7-2
CDR3 DNA: TGTGCCAGCAGCTTCGGACAGGCAAACACTGAAGCTTTCTTT
CDR3 protein: CASSFGQANTEAFF

D gene: TRBD1
J gene: TRBJ1-2
CDR3 length: 15
clone size: .
V gene: TRBV6-5
CDR3 DNA: TGTGCCAGCAGTTTACAGGGGAGCACCCCCTATGGCTACACCTTC
CDR3 protein: CASSLQGSTPYGYTF